This TCR beta chain was obtained from a study of blood T cell repertoires in COVID-19. Overall study: PBMCs, B-cell-depleted T cells, or T cells provided the cDNA or gDNA that made up the material.

TCRdb's copy holds only in-frame clones and misses some; the assay was immunoSEQ multiplex PCR. This sample carries over 300,000 clones, roughly 85% of them seen once, and the ten largest clones take just over 7%. V dropped 5 bases and J dropped 4; count of bases not matched to a gene: 6. CDR1 is SEHNR and CDR2 is FQNEAQ in the germline V gene (reference sequence). The CDR3 is 14 amino acids. The chain carries TRBV7-9 and TRBJ2-5, with TRBD1 identical over 8 bases. This receptor was taken from a human donor in a cohort sampled during active COVID-19. The sequenced material came from peripheral blood. In DNA, the CDR3 is TGTGCCAGCAGCGCCCAACAGGGGGGAGAGACCCAGTACTTC. Amino acids: CASSAQQGGETQYF.